Presented here are 30 T cell receptor beta chains from one specimen sequenced in a study of metastatic and nonmetastatic thyroid tumors. No treatment of any kind had been given to any patient before thyroid surgery. Via MiXCR, TCRdb re-called the PCR reads. Among tens of thousands of clones listed, about 12% were seen once. Sample: tumor tissue. These TCRs come from a female donor with papillary thyroid cancer or a benign thyroid nodule (not recorded which). Some clones in this sample may be carry-over from other donors' samples.

This clone was seen at least ten times. The chain is built from TRBV11-2 and TRBJ2-1; 7 nucleotides line up with TRBD2. Germline V gene data show CDR1 as SGHAT and CDR2 as FQNNGV. V lost 0 bases, J lost 7 bases, and 9 bases stayed unmatched. CDR3 length equals 16 residues. CDR3 nucleotide sequence: TGTGCCAGCAGCTTAGATGGCTCTAGCGGCTTAAATGAGCAGTTCTTC. Its protein is CASSLDGSSGLNEQFF.

This clone was recorded many times. The germline gene is not matched at one end of the junction; a read error may be the cause. V gene TRBV2 combines with J gene TRBJ2-5; tentative D call: TRBD2 (5 bases). Germline CDR1 and CDR2: SNHLY and FYNNEI. The CDR3 covers 13 residues. The CDR3 loop reads CASNTYREEIQYF. CDR3 DNA sequence: TGTGCCAGCAATACTTACCGGGAAGAGATCCAGTACTTC.

V is TRBV27 and J is TRBJ2-4; D unresolved. Germline V gene data show CDR1 as MNHEY and CDR2 as SMNVEV (reference sequence). V gave up 5 bases and J gave up 4 bases, with 6 bases separating them. The CDR3 sequence is 12 residues long. The CDR3: CASSGPKNIQYF. The CDR3 DNA reads TGTGCCAGCAGTGGACCTAAAAACATTCAGTACTTC.

Concerning this clone: With a much larger clone just one base away, this may be a read error. The rearrangement uses TRBV20-1 and TRBJ2-5, with 11 bases fitting TRBD2. Trimming at V came to 1 base and at J to 3 bases, leaving 16 bases not matched to a gene. CDR1 DFQATT and CDR2 SNEGSKA come from the germline V gene (reference sequence). The CDR3 totals 19 residues. The DNA of the CDR3 is TGCAGTGCTAGAGTGGTATTAGCGGGAGGGCCGGAGTACGAAGAGACCCAGTACTTC. Protein product: CSARVVLAGGPEYEETQYF.

In its sample, this clone was seen many times. V is TRBV12-3 or TRBV12-4 and J is TRBJ1-5; 10 nucleotides line up with TRBD1. Trimming took 5 bases from V and 5 from J; bases not matched to a gene: 0. The CDR3 loop spans 13 amino acids. The CDR3 here is CASSGTGDQPQHF. Here the CDR3 DNA reads TGTGCCAGCAGTGGGACAGGGGATCAGCCCCAGCATTTT.

On this clone: One end of the junction is discordant with germline, which a read error may explain. The sample contains more than one DNA sequence encoding this CDR3. This chain uses TRBV7-9 with TRBJ1-1; D remains unclear. Looked up from germline, CDR1 is SEHNR and CDR2 is FQNEAQ (reference sequence). The CDR3 has 12 amino acids. The CDR3 loop reads CASTLGVEEAFF. The DNA of the CDR3 is TGCGCCAGCACCTTGGGTGTAGAAGAAGCTTTCTTT.

In this sample, this clone turned up many times. The chain employs TRBV18 and TRBJ2-2; D gene unclear. The V gene lost 3 bases and the J gene lost 1 base, with 3 bases spanning the gap. Germline assignment: CDR1 KGHSH and CDR2 LQKENI. This CDR3 spans 13 amino acids. CDR3 amino acids: CASSPQNTGELFF. CDR3 bases: TGTGCCAGCTCACCCCAGAACACCGGGGAGCTGTTTTTT.

This clone was found many times. This may be a read error, as it is one base from a much larger clone. The chain combines TRBV2 with TRBJ1-1; 8 nucleotides match TRBD1. The germline CDR1 and CDR2 sequences are SNHLY and FYNNEI. The V segment lost 11 bases and the J segment 6 bases; nucleotides outside the gene matches: 8. This CDR3 region has 12 residues. CDR3 sequence: CAAGRGRAEAFF. Written as DNA, the CDR3 is TGTGCCGCGGGCAGGGGGCGAGCTGAAGCTTTCTTT.

This clone has more than one count but fewer than ten. The junction does not match germline at one end; this may be a read error. This sequence joins TRBV5-6 and TRBJ1-1, with D maybe TRBD1 (6 bases). This CDR3 comprises 15 residues. Per germline, CDR1 SGHDT and CDR2 YYEEEE. The DNA for the CDR3 is TGTGCCAGCAGCTTGGGCGACGGAGGGGACACTGAAGCTCTCTTT. The encoded protein is CASSLGDGGDTEALF.

For this clone: This sequence may be a read error, since a much larger clone differs from it by one base. The chain is built from TRBV12-3 or TRBV12-4 and TRBJ1-3; tentatively, D is TRBD1 (6 bases). CDR3 length equals 15 residues. The CDR3 spells CASSLDRASGNTVYF. The CDR3 DNA follows: TGTGCCAGCAGTTTAGACAGGGCCTCTGGAAACACCGTATATTTT.

In its sample, this clone was seen many times. The chain combines TRBV3-1 with TRBJ2-1; a weak D match, TRBD2 (5 bases). The germline V and J ends were trimmed by 2 bases and 10 bases, with 15 bases remaining between them. This CDR3 has 14 amino acids. Germline CDR1 LGHDT, CDR2 YNNKEL (reference sequence). CDR3 bases: TGTGCCAGCAGCCAAAACCGGGATCTGGGAGAGCAGTTCTTC. The encoded protein is CASSQNRDLGEQFF.

To note about this clone: A much larger clone differs by one base, so this may be a read error. The chain is built from TRBV24-1 and TRBJ1-1, with 7 positions matching TRBD1. Losses at the gene ends were 7 bases for V and 8 bases for J; bases not matched to a gene: 6. CDR3 size: 12 residues. Germline lookup yields CDR1 KGHDR and CDR2 SFDVKD. The CDR3 DNA reads TGTGCCACCAGGCTGACGACAGGGGAAGCTTTCTTT. Its translation is CATRLTTGEAFF.

The table lists this clone with many counts. The chain recombines TRBV28 with TRBJ1-1, with D unresolved. This CDR3 is 12 amino acids long. Trimming took off 2 bases at V and 6 bases at J, with 7 bases between the two ends. Germline V lookup: CDR1 MDHEN, CDR2 SYDVKM. CDR3 region: CASSLRYPEAFF. Here the CDR3 DNA reads TGTGCCAGCAGTTTAAGATATCCTGAAGCTTTCTTT. Combining the CDR3 with reference TRBV28 and TRBJ1-1 gives the whole variable domain DVKVTQSSRYLVKRTGEKVFLECVQDMDHENMFWYRQDPGLGLRLIYFSYDVKMKEKGDIPEGYSVSREKKERFSLILESASTNQTSMYLCASSLRYPEAFFGQGTRLTVV.

Of note for this clone: This may be a read error, as it is one base from a much larger clone. This sequence joins TRBV20-1 and TRBJ2-1; 8 bases are shared with TRBD1. Trimming removed 2 bases from V and 7 bases from J; junction bases left unmatched: 7. The CDR3 sequence is 14 residues long. In germline, CDR1 is DFQATT, CDR2 SNEGSKA (reference sequence). The CDR3 protein is CSARRDRYSNEQFF. For the CDR3, the DNA is TGCAGTGCTAGACGGGACAGGTATAGTAATGAGCAGTTCTTC.

This clone has ten or more counts. The chain is built from TRBV14 and TRBJ2-1, with 14 nucleotides matching TRBD2. The CDR3 spans 18 residues. Trimming at V came to 3 bases and at J to 2 bases, leaving 6 bases not matched to a gene. Germline CDR1 and CDR2: SGHDN and FVKESK. Written as DNA, the CDR3 is TGTGCCAGCAGCCATGGACTAGCGGGAGGTCTCGCCTACAATGAGCAGTTCTTC. Translated, it gives CASSHGLAGGLAYNEQFF. Variable domain in full (rest from reference TRBV14 and TRBJ2-1): EAGVTQFPSHSVIEKGQTVTLRCDPISGHDNLYWYRRVMGKEIKFLLHFVKESKQDESGMPNNRFLAERTGGTYSTLKVQPAELEDSGVYFCASSHGLAGGLAYNEQFFGPGTRLTVL.

Details on this clone: A much larger clone differs by one base, so this may be a read error. J is TRBJ1-2 and V is TRBV6-1, with D hard to call. Trimming cost V 4 bases and J 10 bases, with 13 bases left between them. Germline V gene data show CDR1 as MNHNS and CDR2 as SASEGT. There are 12 residues in the CDR3. The CDR3 region is CASSVAVGVYTF. CDR3 nucleotides: TGTGCCAGCAGTGTGGCGGTCGGTGTCTACACCTTC.

The table lists this clone with many counts. The rearrangement joins TRBV12-3 or TRBV12-4 to TRBJ1-1; perhaps TRBD1 as D (6 bases). Trimming took off 3 bases at V and 1 base at J, with 9 bases between the two ends. This CDR3 spans 14 amino acids. Here the CDR3 DNA reads TGTGCCAGCAGTTTTGTCAGGGGGAACACTGAAGCTTTCTTT. It yields the protein CASSFVRGNTEAFF.

This clone showed up just a few times. The chain recombines TRBV27 with TRBJ2-3; a possible D gene is TRBD2 (5 bases). Per the germline V gene, CDR1 is MNHEY and CDR2 is SMNVEV (reference sequence). V lost 7 bases, J lost 1 base, and 15 bases lay in between. The CDR3 is 15 amino acids. CDR3 sequence reads: CASILWTFRTDTQYF. The CDR3 DNA reads as TGTGCCAGCATCCTCTGGACTTTTCGCACAGATACGCAGTATTTT.

The chain combines TRBV11-1 with TRBJ2-1; D unresolved. Trimming pared 0 bases from V and 2 bases from J, leaving 8 bases between. The CDR3 is 15 residues long. Germline values: CDR1 SGHAT, CDR2 FQDESV (reference sequence). The CDR3 DNA follows: TGTGCCAGCAGCTTAGCGAGAGGCACCTACAATGAGCAGTTCTTC. It specifies CASSLARGTYNEQFF.

The chain recombines TRBV7-3 with TRBJ2-1, with D unclear. V lost 1 base and J lost 2, with 18 bases in between. CDR1 is SGHTA, CDR2 FQGTGA, per germline. CDR3 length equals 18 residues. The CDR3 sequence is CASSLKEYFRHPYNEQFF. DNA of the CDR3: TGTGCCAGCAGCTTAAAAGAGTACTTCAGGCATCCCTACAATGAGCAGTTCTTC.

This chain connects TRBV28 to TRBJ1-6; D is unclear. Germline-derived CDR1 and CDR2 are MDHEN and SYDVKM. V was cut by 6 bases and J by 7 bases, with 4 bases left in between. The CDR3 runs to 11 residues. The CDR3 nucleotides read TGTGCCAGCAGCAGGAATTCACCCCTCCACTTT. Protein sequence: CASSRNSPLHF.

Remarks on this clone: The junction does not match germline at one end; this may be a read error. This chain connects TRBV7-7 to TRBJ2-3; no clear D. This CDR3 is 15 amino acids long. CDR1 SSHAT and CDR2 FNYEAQ come from the germline V gene (reference sequence). The DNA for the CDR3 is TGTGCTAGCAGCTTATCTGACGGATTCACAGATACGCAGTATTTT. This encodes CASSLSDGFTDTQYF.

This clone occurred many times. V gene TRBV6-1 combines with J gene TRBJ1-5; D possibly corresponds to TRBD1 (5 bases). Germline V lookup: CDR1 MNHNS, CDR2 SASEGT. The CDR3 covers 14 residues. V dropped 7 bases and J dropped 0 bases, with 10 bases sitting between them. CDR3 coding DNA: TGTGCCAGCACCCGGGGGGGTAGCAATCAGCCCCAGCATTTT. Translated: CASTRGGSNQPQHF.

A note on this clone: One junction end disagrees with the germline gene, perhaps due to a read error. The chain recombines TRBV9 with TRBJ2-3; the D gene is possibly TRBD2 (5 bases). The CDR3 covers 14 residues. Germline CDR1 SGDLS, CDR2 YYNGEE. CDR3 amino acids: CACSIASSTDTQYF. The CDR3 nucleotides are TGTGCCTGCAGCATAGCGAGTAGCACAGATACGCAGTATTTT.

This clone was seen at least ten times. The chain couples TRBV4-2 to TRBJ2-7, with D unclear. CDR1 is LGHNA, CDR2 YNFKEQ, per germline. Deletions cut 0 bases from V and 6 bases from J, with 18 bases between. The CDR3 loop spans 16 amino acids. The CDR3 protein is CASSQDPQAARAEQYF. CDR3 nucleotide sequence: TGTGCCAGCAGCCAAGATCCACAAGCAGCTCGGGCCGAGCAGTACTTC.

Ten or more counts support this clone. This sequence joins TRBV27 and TRBJ2-7, with D tentatively TRBD1 (7 bases). V was cut by 5 bases and J by 6 bases, with 14 bases left in between. This CDR3 comprises 13 residues. Germline V lookup: CDR1 MNHEY, CDR2 SMNVEV (reference sequence). The DNA of the CDR3 is TGTGCCAGCAGTGGATACAGGGGAGGCGAGCAGTACTTC. It is translated as CASSGYRGGEQYF.

This clone was observed at least ten times. The chain links TRBV11-2 to TRBJ2-7; 9 nucleotides agree with TRBD2. Per germline, CDR1 SGHAT and CDR2 FQNNGV. The J segment lost 0 bases and the V segment lost 5 bases, leaving 5 bases of the junction unmatched. This CDR3 region has 15 residues. CDR3 residues: CASSLNSGSSYEQYF. CDR3 in DNA: TGTGCCAGCAGCCTAAATAGCGGGAGCTCCTACGAGCAGTACTTC. Full variable domain (remainder filled in from reference TRBV11-2 and TRBJ2-7): EAGVAQSPRYKIIEKRQSVAFWCNPISGHATLYWYQQILGQGPKLLIQFQNNGVVDDSQLPKDRFSAERLKGVDSTLKIQPAKLEDSAVYLCASSLNSGSSYEQYFGPGTRLTVT.

This clone has a count of ten or more. V gene TRBV28 combines with J gene TRBJ1-5; D gene unclear. V lost 6 bases and J 0 bases, leaving 6 bases between the germline ends. CDR3 size: 13 residues. The germline V gene encodes CDR1 MDHEN and CDR2 SYDVKM. Here the CDR3 reads CASSQDSNQPQHF. CDR3 coding DNA: TGTGCCAGCAGCCAGGATAGCAATCAGCCCCAGCATTTT. Based on the CDR3 plus reference TRBV28 and TRBJ1-5, the full variable domain is DVKVTQSSRYLVKRTGEKVFLECVQDMDHENMFWYRQDPGLGLRLIYFSYDVKMKEKGDIPEGYSVSREKKERFSLILESASTNQTSMYLCASSQDSNQPQHFGDGTRLSIL.

This clone was counted at least ten times. The chain combines TRBV15 with TRBJ1-4, with 9 bases identical to TRBD1. This CDR3 has 21 amino acids. Germline values: CDR1 LNHNV, CDR2 YYDKDF (reference sequence). Trimming cost V 0 bases and J 3 bases; bases outside gene matches: 17. CDR3 in amino acids: CATSREGPTGGSEAANEKLFF. Written as DNA, the CDR3 is TGTGCCACCAGCAGAGAGGGCCCGACAGGGGGGTCAGAAGCGGCTAATGAAAAACTGTTTTTT.

About this clone itself: The junction shows a germline mismatch at one end, possibly a read error. The chain is built from TRBV5-1 and TRBJ1-2; 12 bases align to TRBD1. From germline, CDR1 is SGHRS and CDR2 YFSETQ. This CDR3 contains 16 residues. CDR3 nucleotide sequence: TGCGCCGGCAGCGATGAGGGGACAGGGGGCGGATATGGCTACACCTTC. The encoded protein is CAGSDEGTGGGYGYTF.